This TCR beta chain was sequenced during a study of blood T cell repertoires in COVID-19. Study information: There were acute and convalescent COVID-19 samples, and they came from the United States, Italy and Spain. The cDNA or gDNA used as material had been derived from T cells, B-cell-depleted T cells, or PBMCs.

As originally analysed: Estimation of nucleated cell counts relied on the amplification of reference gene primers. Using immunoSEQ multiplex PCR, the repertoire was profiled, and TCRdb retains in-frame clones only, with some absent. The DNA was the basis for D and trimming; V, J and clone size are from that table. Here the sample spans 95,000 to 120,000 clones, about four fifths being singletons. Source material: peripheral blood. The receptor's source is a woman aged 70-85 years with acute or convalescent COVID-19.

As DNA, the CDR3 is TGTGCCTGGGGTAACGAGGGGGAAGGCTACACCTTC. Translated, it gives CAWGNEGEGYTF. V is TRBV30 and J is TRBJ1-2, with TRBD1 as a possible D gene (6 bases). CDR1 is GTSNPN and CDR2 is SVGIG in the germline V gene (reference sequence). The CDR3 extends over 12 amino acids. Trimming removed 5 bases at V and 8 bases at J, with 15 bases between.